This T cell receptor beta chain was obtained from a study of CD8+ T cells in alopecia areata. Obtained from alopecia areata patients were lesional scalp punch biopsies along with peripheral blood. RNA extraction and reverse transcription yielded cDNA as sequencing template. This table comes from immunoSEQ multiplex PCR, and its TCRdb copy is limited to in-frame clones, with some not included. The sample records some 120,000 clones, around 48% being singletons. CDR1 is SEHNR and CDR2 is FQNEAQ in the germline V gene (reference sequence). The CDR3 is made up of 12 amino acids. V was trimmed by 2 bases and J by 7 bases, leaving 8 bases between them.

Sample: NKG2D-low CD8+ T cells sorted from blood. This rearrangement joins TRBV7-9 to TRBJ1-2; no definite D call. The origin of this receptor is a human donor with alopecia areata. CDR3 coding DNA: TGTGCCAGCAGCTTACAGCATTGTGGCTACACCTTC. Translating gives CASSLQHCGYTF.